A single sample is the source of the 22 T cell receptor beta chains below, sequenced in a study of identical twins. TCRdb analysed the 5' RACE reads with MiXCR anew, one entry per CDR3 protein. The data show 400,000 to 550,000 distinct CDR3 sequences, with roughly an eighth seen just once and about 0.94% held by the top ten. These same data were also listed under a study on yellow fever vaccine responses in identical twins.

Sequenced input: CD4+ T cells sorted from blood. These receptors all come from a woman aged 18-29 years in good health.

The rearrangement links TRBV5-1 to TRBJ2-2, with 9 bases identical to TRBD1. The CDR3 is made up of 14 amino acids. Germline lookup yields CDR1 SGHRS and CDR2 YFSETQ. Trimming took 5 bases from V and 6 from J; bases not matched to a gene: 5. For the CDR3, the DNA is TGCGCCAGCAGAAGGACAGGGGTAGCCGGGGAGCTGTTTTTT. It codes for CASRRTGVAGELFF.

This sequence joins TRBV12-3 or TRBV12-4 and TRBJ2-7; tentatively, D is TRBD1 (5 bases). Deletions cut 0 bases from V and 6 bases from J, with 12 bases between. CDR3 length equals 14 residues. The CDR3 nucleotides are TGTGCCAGCAGTTTAGCGGGTAGGGGTTTCGAGCAGTACTTC. Translated: CASSLAGRGFEQYF.

This chain links TRBV29-1 with TRBJ2-7; 11 nucleotides line up with TRBD2. Unmatched junction bases numbered 5, after V lost 4 bases and J lost 6 bases. Per germline, CDR1 SQVTM and CDR2 ANQGSEA. The length of the CDR3 is 13 residues. CDR3 nucleotides: TGCAGCGTTGGTCTAGCGGGGGGTGGCGAGCAGTACTTC. Its translation: CSVGLAGGGEQYF.

Regarding this clonotype: A read error may account for a junction end that differs from germline. This chain uses TRBV5-5 with TRBJ2-5; a possible D gene is TRBD1 (5 bases). The CDR3 totals 13 residues. From germline, CDR1 is SGHKS and CDR2 YYEKEE (reference sequence). CDR3 in amino acids: CAISLGLPETQYF. CDR3 coding DNA: TGTGCCATCAGCTTGGGGCTTCCAGAGACCCAGTACTTC.

A note on this clonotype: One end of the junction does not line up with germline, which may come from a read error. V is TRBV12-3 or TRBV12-4 and J is TRBJ1-2; D might be TRBD1 (5 bases). This CDR3 is built from 15 residues. DNA for the CDR3: TGTGCCAGCAGTTTAGATAGGCAGGGCCGCTATGGTTACACCTTC. Its protein is CASSLDRQGRYGYTF.

In this sample, this clonotype turned up many times. The V call is TRBV5-1, the J call TRBJ1-1, with D uncertain. This CDR3 is built from 12 residues. V was cut by 0 bases and J by 6 bases, with 6 bases left in between. Germline lookup yields CDR1 SGHRS and CDR2 YFSETQ. CDR3 residues: CASSLGAAEAFF. The CDR3, as DNA: TGCGCCAGCAGCTTGGGTGCCGCTGAAGCTTTCTTT.

The chain uses TRBV20-1 and TRBJ2-5; D is ambiguous. Germline V gene lookup returns CDR1 DFQATT and CDR2 SNEGSKA (reference sequence). The length of the CDR3 is 12 residues. Between the trimmed V and J ends, which lost 6 bases and 2 bases, there was a span of 10 bases. The CDR3 coding sequence is TGCAGTGCCGCCAGTAGGCAAGAGACCCAGTACTTC. It yields the protein CSAASRQETQYF.

This clonotype was observed many times. V and J are TRBV6-2 or TRBV6-3 and TRBJ2-1, with 7 positions matching TRBD1. The V gene's germline CDR1 is MNHEY and CDR2 SVGEGT. V dropped 7 bases and J dropped 3; count of bases not matched to a gene: 9. The CDR3 runs 15 residues. In DNA, the CDR3 is TGTGCCAGCACCCCCAGACAGGGCTACTACAATGAGCAGTTCTTC. Its protein product is CASTPRQGYYNEQFF.

This clonotype was seen only a few times. This chain connects TRBV2 to TRBJ1-1, with a possible D match to TRBD1 (6 bases). The CDR3 is 15 amino acids. Germline CDR1 and CDR2: SNHLY and FYNNEI. V was shortened by 4 bases and J by 4 bases, with 16 bases between the two germline ends. The DNA for the CDR3 is TGTGCCAGCAGTGGGACATCAGGGGCGAGCACTGAAGCTTTCTTT. It specifies CASSGTSGASTEAFF.

The V call is TRBV5-6, the J call TRBJ2-4, with D possibly being TRBD1 or TRBD2 (5 bases each). Germline-derived CDR1 and CDR2 are SGHDT and YYEEEE. V gave up 1 base and J gave up 8 bases, with 22 bases separating them. This CDR3 comprises 17 residues. Here the CDR3 reads CASSLRGPQSWIDIQYF. CDR3 in DNA: TGTGCCAGCAGCTTGCGGGGCCCTCAATCCTGGATCGACATTCAGTACTTC.

This clonotype was observed a handful of times. The chain couples TRBV7-2 to TRBJ2-1; 9 positions match TRBD2. The CDR3 spans 17 residues. The germline V gene encodes CDR1 SGHTA and CDR2 FQGNSA. V lost 2 bases to trimming and J lost 4 bases; unmatched junction nucleotides: 9. The CDR3 loop reads CASSLRAGGLLYNEQFF. For the CDR3, the DNA is TGTGCCAGCAGCTTAAGAGCGGGAGGATTATTGTACAATGAGCAGTTCTTC.

V usage is TRBV20-1 and J usage is TRBJ1-5, with D unclear. V lost 5 bases, J lost 7 bases, and 21 bases lay in between. Germline CDR1 DFQATT, CDR2 SNEGSKA (reference sequence). The CDR3 consists of 15 residues. The chain's CDR3 is CSAAPGVMRIQPQHF. Written as DNA, the CDR3 is TGCAGTGCTGCCCCGGGAGTCATGAGGATCCAGCCCCAGCATTTT.

V is TRBV7-2 and J is TRBJ2-1, with D possibly matching TRBD2 (5 bases). The CDR3 sequence is 14 residues long. The ends were cut back, 1 base at V and 7 bases at J, with 11 bases in the middle. Germline V gene sequence: CDR1 SGHTA, CDR2 FQGNSA. This CDR3 reads CASSLVGSDNEQFF. The CDR3 region has the DNA TGTGCCAGCAGCTTAGTGGGGAGCGATAATGAGCAGTTCTTC.

The chain combines TRBV7-2 with TRBJ2-7; maybe TRBD2 (6 bases). Germline CDR1 reads SGHTA; CDR2 reads FQGNSA. V was clipped by 5 bases and J by 2 bases, with 16 bases between them. There are 15 residues in the CDR3. The CDR3 loop reads CASSPDGGDAYEQYF. Here the CDR3 DNA reads TGTGCCAGCAGCCCTGACGGCGGGGACGCCTACGAGCAGTACTTC.

Notes on this clonotype: At one end the junction does not follow the germline gene, possibly because of a read error. J is TRBJ2-1 and V is TRBV11-2; D possibly uses TRBD1 or TRBD2 (5 bases each). Germline V lookup: CDR1 SGHAT, CDR2 FQNNGV. This CDR3 has 14 amino acids. Here the CDR3 reads CASSPTTWESKGVF. The CDR3 bases are TGTGCCAGCAGCCCAACCACCTGGGAGAGTAAAGGGGTCTTC. The full variable domain, its missing parts supplied by reference TRBV11-2 and TRBJ2-1, is EAGVAQSPRYKIIEKRQSVAFWCNPISGHATLYWYQQILGQGPKLLIQFQNNGVVDDSQLPKDRFSAERLKGVDSTLKIQPAKLEDSAVYLCASSPTTWESKGVFGPGTRLTVL.

The genes are TRBV6-5 and TRBJ2-7, with D hard to call. Per germline, CDR1 MNHEY and CDR2 SVGAGI. Trimming shortened V by 0 bases and J by 2 bases, and 11 bases separated the two germline ends. The CDR3 is 15 residues long. The CDR3 coding sequence is TGTGCCAGCAGTTACTCCTCCTCCCAGACCTACGAGCAGTACTTC. As protein: CASSYSSSQTYEQYF.

The chain links TRBV11-1 to TRBJ2-3; a possible D gene is TRBD1 (6 bases). The germline CDR1 and CDR2 sequences are SGHAT and FQDESV (reference sequence). The CDR3 runs 17 residues. Trimming took 0 bases from V and 2 from J, leaving 15 bases between them. CDR3 sequence reads: CASSLAGTLLITDTQYF. The DNA for the CDR3 is TGTGCCAGCAGCTTAGCCGGGACACTCCTGATCACAGATACGCAGTATTTT.

This clonotype has a count of ten or more. V gene TRBV5-1 combines with J gene TRBJ2-3; D gene unclear. V was trimmed by 4 bases and J by 2 bases, leaving 11 bases between them. Per the germline V gene, CDR1 is SGHRS and CDR2 is YFSETQ. The CDR3 spans 14 residues. The chain's CDR3 is CASSRDLYTDTQYF. The CDR3 DNA follows: TGCGCCAGCAGCCGCGACTTATACACAGATACGCAGTATTTT.

This clonotype has just a few counts. The chain has TRBV12-5 and TRBJ1-3, with D hard to call. Germline loops: CDR1 LGHNT, CDR2 FRNRAP. The CDR3 runs to 14 residues. The V end lost 4 bases, the J end lost 0 bases, and 7 bases lay between the germline ends. The CDR3 nucleotides read TGTGCTAGTGGTTCGGGTCTCTCTGGAAACACCATATATTTT. Its protein product is CASGSGLSGNTIYF.

This clonotype has ten or more counts. The chain recombines TRBV12-3 or TRBV12-4 with TRBJ2-2, with D tentatively TRBD2 (6 bases). The CDR3 consists of 12 residues. Trimming stripped 6 bases from V and 7 bases from J, with 9 bases between. The CDR3 nucleotides read TGTGCCAGCAGGATCGGGAGCGGGGAGCTGTTTTTT. It codes for CASRIGSGELFF.

This clonotype was picked up a small number of times. V is TRBV27 and J is TRBJ2-2; no clear D gene. This CDR3 comprises 14 residues. Per germline, CDR1 MNHEY and CDR2 SMNVEV (reference sequence). The V end lost 8 bases, the J end lost 0 bases, and 10 bases lay between the germline ends. The CDR3, as DNA: TGTGCCAGCGCACGGCCGCCGAACACCGGGGAGCTGTTTTTT. It is translated as CASARPPNTGELFF.

This clonotype was picked up a small number of times. The rearrangement uses TRBV6-1 and TRBJ1-1; no firm D call. CDR1 and CDR2 (germline): MNHNS, SASEGT. The CDR3 totals 16 residues. V gave up 6 bases and J gave up 1 base, with 18 bases separating them. CDR3 region: CASSSTPALGNTEAFF. The CDR3 nucleotides are TGTGCCAGCAGCTCCACTCCGGCTCTAGGGAACACTGAAGCTTTCTTT.